This entry lists 21 T cell receptor beta chains sequenced from one sample in a study of T cell repertoires in cytomegalovirus infection. From the reads, TCRdb called clonotypes with MiXCR, one entry per CDR3 protein. The sample carries about 480,000 distinct CDR3 sequences, about 33% recorded once. These receptors have no identified antigens. Sample: cultured PBMCs, taken from culture after CMV antigen stimulation. The receptors originated from a human donor in good health (CMV status not recorded). Some clones in this sample may be carry-over from other donors' samples.

The rearrangement links TRBV19 to TRBJ1-2; a weak D match, TRBD1 (5 bases). CDR3 length equals 19 residues. Per germline, CDR1 LNHDA and CDR2 SQIVND (reference sequence). V gave up 6 bases and J gave up 4 bases, with 30 bases separating them. CDR3 in DNA: TGTGCCAGTAGACACCGGGGGGGGTTAACTCCGAGCCGCTTCTATGGCTACACCTTC. Its translation: CASRHRGGLTPSRFYGYTF.

This clonotype has only a few counts. The genes are TRBV28 and TRBJ2-7, with 9 bases matching TRBD1. The ends lost 8 bases at V and 4 bases at J; junction bases unmatched: 9. The CDR3 loop spans 14 amino acids. Germline V gene lookup returns CDR1 MDHEN and CDR2 SYDVKM. The chain's CDR3 is CASSAGTGPYEQYF. The CDR3 DNA reads TGTGCCAGCTCGGCCGGGACAGGGCCTTACGAGCAGTACTTC.

The rearrangement joins TRBV7-2 to TRBJ2-1; tentative D call: TRBD2 (6 bases). V gave up 0 bases and J gave up 1 base, with 10 bases separating them. The CDR3 consists of 16 residues. Germline V gives CDR1 SGHTA, CDR2 FQGNSA. This CDR3 reads CASSLAASASYNEQFF. The CDR3 nucleotides read TGTGCCAGCAGCTTAGCGGCTAGCGCGTCCTACAATGAGCAGTTCTTC.

The V and J genes are TRBV7-2 and TRBJ1-6, with D maybe TRBD1 (5 bases). There are 16 residues in the CDR3. The V end lost 5 bases, the J end lost 1 base, and 12 bases lay between the germline ends. Germline V gene lookup returns CDR1 SGHTA and CDR2 FQGNSA. For the CDR3, the DNA is TGTGCCAGCAGCCCGTTAAGACAGTCCTATAATTCACCCCTCCACTTT. It is translated as CASSPLRQSYNSPLHF.

The V and J genes are TRBV18 and TRBJ2-1; 8 nucleotides agree with TRBD2. V shed 2 bases and J 4 bases; nucleotides not matched to a gene: 4. The CDR3 extends over 15 amino acids. Germline CDR1 reads KGHSH; CDR2 reads LQKENI. The CDR3 sequence is CASSPGTRVYNEQFF. The DNA of the CDR3 is TGTGCCAGCTCACCAGGGACTAGAGTTTACAATGAGCAGTTCTTC.

The rearrangement uses TRBV6-5 and TRBJ2-1; 12 bases line up with TRBD2. This CDR3 comprises 17 residues. V lost 2 bases to trimming and J lost 7 bases; unmatched junction nucleotides: 9. Germline values: CDR1 MNHEY, CDR2 SVGAGI. This CDR3 reads CASSYHLAGGPRNEQFF. CDR3 nucleotide sequence: TGTGCCAGCAGTTACCACCTAGCGGGAGGGCCCAGAAATGAGCAGTTCTTC.

This clonotype turned up a few times. The chain combines TRBV7-2 with TRBJ2-7; TRBD1 is a possible D gene (5 bases). Between the trimmed V and J ends, which lost 3 bases and 4 bases, there was a span of 19 bases. Germline assignment: CDR1 SGHTA and CDR2 FQGNSA. There are 16 residues in the CDR3. Here the CDR3 DNA reads TGTGCCAGCAGCTTGGGGATTGGGGCAGGCGGTTACGAGCAGTACGTC. Its translation: CASSLGIGAGGYEQYV.

This sequence joins TRBV28 and TRBJ2-1; TRBD2 might be the D (7 bases). Germline lookup yields CDR1 MDHEN and CDR2 SYDVKM. The CDR3 consists of 13 residues. Deletions cut 10 bases from V and 3 bases from J, with 13 bases between. The CDR3 DNA reads TGTGCCACCCTGCGGGGGCTCTACAATGAGCAGTTCTTC. It translates to CATLRGLYNEQFF.

This chain links TRBV4-1 with TRBJ2-1; D is unresolved. The germline CDR1 and CDR2 sequences are MGHRA and YSYEKL. This CDR3 is built from 13 residues. Trimming pared 4 bases from V and 3 bases from J, leaving 7 bases between. The CDR3 bases are TGCGCCAGCAGCCCTCTTTTCTACAATGAGCAGTTCTTC. Protein sequence: CASSPLFYNEQFF.

This clonotype was seen a handful of times. This sequence joins TRBV6-2 or TRBV6-3 and TRBJ2-3, with 9 bases fitting TRBD1. CDR3 size: 16 residues. V lost 4 bases and J lost 3; bases outside the gene matches: 8. Germline CDR1 is MNHEY and CDR2 is SVGEGT. CDR3 in DNA: TGTGCCAGCAGTTCCCACAGGGGGCGAGGGACAGATACGCAGTATTTT. This sequence encodes CASSSHRGRGTDTQYF.

This chain uses TRBV19 with TRBJ2-5; the D gene is possibly TRBD2 (5 bases). V lost 3 bases to trimming and J lost 2 bases, with 16 bases between them. In germline, CDR1 is LNHDA, CDR2 SQIVND (reference sequence). This CDR3 contains 16 residues. This CDR3 is CASSIRRLDLQETQYF. DNA of the CDR3: TGTGCCAGTAGTATTAGGAGGCTAGATCTACAAGAGACCCAGTACTTC.

The genes are TRBV4-2 and TRBJ2-1; TRBD2 aligns across 8 bases. The germline V gene encodes CDR1 LGHNA and CDR2 YNFKEQ. The length of the CDR3 is 16 residues. J was trimmed by 1 base and V by 2 bases; bases with no gene match: 4. The CDR3: CASSQSGSGSYNEQFF. The CDR3 coding sequence is TGTGCCAGCAGCCAAAGCGGGAGTGGTTCCTACAATGAGCAGTTCTTC.

This clonotype was picked up many times. The V and J genes are TRBV19 and TRBJ2-1; 11 bases fit TRBD2. Germline V gives CDR1 LNHDA, CDR2 SQIVND (reference sequence). The ends lost 9 bases at V and 4 bases at J; junction bases unmatched: 8. The CDR3 is 15 amino acids. CDR3 sequence: CASRGGTSGYNEQFF. DNA of the CDR3: TGTGCCAGCAGGGGAGGGACTAGCGGATACAATGAGCAGTTCTTC.

This rearrangement joins TRBV7-9 to TRBJ1-6; D is unresolved. Germline V gene sequence: CDR1 SEHNR, CDR2 FQNEAQ (reference sequence). V was cut by 1 base and J by 10 bases, with 11 bases left in between. The CDR3 totals 14 residues. The CDR3 region is CASSLVGSGSPLHF. CDR3 DNA sequence: TGTGCCAGCAGCTTAGTGGGTTCCGGATCACCCCTCCACTTT.

This clonotype was observed a handful of times. The rearrangement links TRBV19 to TRBJ1-3; no definite D call. The V gene lost 4 bases and the J gene lost 0 bases, with 13 bases spanning the gap. Germline CDR1 is LNHDA and CDR2 is SQIVND (reference sequence). This CDR3 region has 16 residues. CDR3 protein: CASSTSYQSSGNTIYF. The CDR3 DNA is TGTGCCAGTAGTACGAGCTATCAGAGCTCTGGAAACACCATATATTTT.

The chain employs TRBV5-1 and TRBJ2-3; D unclear. The CDR3 covers 15 residues. V lost 3 bases and J lost 0, with 11 bases in between. Germline-derived CDR1 and CDR2 are SGHRS and YFSETQ. This chain's CDR3 is CASSSLGKSTDTQYF. The CDR3 DNA follows: TGCGCCAGCAGCTCGTTGGGAAAAAGCACAGATACGCAGTATTTT.

This sequence joins TRBV12-3 or TRBV12-4 and TRBJ1-5; D possibly corresponds to TRBD1 (6 bases). The CDR3 loop spans 15 amino acids. The V and J ends lost 1 base and 5 bases respectively, with 12 bases between them. The CDR3 loop reads CASSLGTGWDQPQHF. The CDR3 nucleotides are TGTGCCAGCAGTTTAGGCACAGGGTGGGATCAGCCCCAGCATTTT.

The rearrangement uses TRBV6-2 or TRBV6-3 and TRBJ2-1, with TRBD2 matching over 14 bases. The V segment lost 8 bases and the J segment 7 bases; nucleotides outside the gene matches: 7. The length of the CDR3 is 15 residues. The germline CDR1 and CDR2 sequences are MNHEY and SVGEGT. The CDR3 coding sequence is TGTGCCAGCGCGAAGGGACTAGCGGGAGTAAATGAGCAGTTCTTC. It encodes CASAKGLAGVNEQFF.

The chain carries TRBV28 and TRBJ2-6; D might be TRBD1 (6 bases). V lost 3 bases and J lost 2, with 11 bases in between. The germline CDR1 and CDR2 sequences are MDHEN and SYDVKM. This CDR3 is built from 16 residues. CDR3 in DNA: TGTGCCAGCAGTTTGTGGCAGGGGACTGGGGCCAACGTCCTGACTTTC. Translation: CASSLWQGTGANVLTF. Together with reference TRBV28 and TRBJ2-6, the CDR3 gives the full variable domain: DVKVTQSSRYLVKRTGEKVFLECVQDMDHENMFWYRQDPGLGLRLIYFSYDVKMKEKGDIPEGYSVSREKKERFSLILESASTNQTSMYLCASSLWQGTGANVLTFGAGSRLTVL.

This clonotype occurred a few times. The chain recombines TRBV6-2 or TRBV6-3 with TRBJ1-1; D not resolved. Between the trimmed V and J ends, which lost 0 bases and 0 bases, there was a span of 5 bases. CDR1 MNHEY and CDR2 SVGEGT come from the germline V gene. This CDR3 comprises 14 residues. The CDR3: CASSYSAVNTEAFF. The CDR3 DNA follows: TGTGCCAGCAGTTACTCGGCGGTGAACACTGAAGCTTTCTTT.

DNA for the CDR3: TGTGCCAGCAGCCAAATGGCGGGGATCTCTTCACCCCTCCACTTT. This codes for CASSQMAGISSPLHF. The chain carries TRBV14 and TRBJ1-6; unclear D gene. The CDR3 extends over 15 amino acids. The V gene lost 2 bases and the J gene lost 9 bases, with 14 bases spanning the gap. Looked up from germline, CDR1 is SGHDN and CDR2 is FVKESK.